Listed below are T cell receptor beta chains from one sample, sequenced in a study of T cells in Graves' hyperthyroidism and ophthalmopathy. TCRdb re-called the multiplex PCR reads with MiXCR, one entry per CDR3 protein. Among around 350,000 distinct CDR3 sequences listed, 17% were seen once. Sequencing was carried out using blood. These receptors were taken from a woman aged 25-40 years with Graves' hyperthyroidism that later progressed to Graves' ophthalmopathy. The CDR3 runs from the conserved cysteine through the conserved F or W.

14 TRBV2 CASSGQTSNQPQHF
12 TRBV20-1 CSARDPTETQYF
15 TRBV30 CAWSVRRAGTTEAFF
13 TRBV15 CATSKEQGTEAFF
16 TRBV7-2 CASSLEFVTSNTEAFF
13 TRBV28 CASQEGGGYEQYF
20 TRBV19 CASRLHSPHSRIQTNQPQHF
15 TRBV28 CASSSGPLEQETQYF
13 TRBV30 CAGSTGTLYGYTF
14 TRBV11-2 CASSSRDDSYEQYF
16 TRBV28 CASSFSAGRLSAEAFF
16 TRBV6-6 CASSYLLAGSRDTQYF
14 TRBV20-1 CSARARTGYSPLHF
18 TRBV11-2 CASSEGLAGAPSYNEQFF
15 TRBV12-3/TRBV12-4 CASNQQGLSNSPLHF
11 TRBV7-9 CASSREHEAFF